The T cell receptor (beta chain) under discussion was sequenced for a study of T cell repertoires in cytomegalovirus infection. Study summary: TCR beta signatures that were public indicated CMV infection and matching HLA type. Regarding the study as a whole: Carriers of CMV and the relevant HLA type were discriminated by public TCR beta frequency. The study found HLA-C-restricted CMV-specific TCR beta clonotypes dominating the ex vivo response.

For this clonotype: Its antigen is unknown.

Germline CDR1 is SGHTA and CDR2 is FQGNSA. The V and J ends lost 1 base and 8 bases respectively, with 9 bases between them. The CDR3 is 13 residues long. Via MiXCR, TCRdb re-called the reads, giving one row per CDR3 protein. The sample gives approximately 590,000 distinct CDR3 sequences, almost 40% of which show up once; 48% is in the top ten. The receptor comes from a human donor in good health (CMV status not recorded). Some clones in this sample may be carry-over from other donors' samples. The sequencing here drew on cultured PBMCs, taken from culture after CMV antigen stimulation. The V call is TRBV7-2, the J call TRBJ2-1; D call uncertain. The CDR3: CASSLGLFDEQFF. CDR3 DNA: TGTGCCAGCAGCTTAGGACTGTTTGATGAGCAGTTCTTC. The full variable domain, with the rest looked up from reference TRBV7-2 and TRBJ2-1, is GAGVSQSPSNKVTEKGKDVELRCDPISGHTALYWYRQSLGQGLEFLIYFQGNSAPDKSGLPSDRFSAERTGGSVSTLTIQRTQQEDSAVYLCASSLGLFDEQFFGPGTRLTVL.